The present TCR beta chain was sequenced within a study of blood T cell repertoires in COVID-19. Background on the study: The analysed material was cDNA or gDNA that came from T cells, B-cell-depleted T cells, or PBMCs.

Germline CDR1 and CDR2: MDHEN and SYDVKM. V was pared by 3 bases and J by 3 bases, with 12 bases between. The CDR3 is 14 residues long. In the study's own analysis: Estimated nucleated cell counts came from reference gene primer amplification. Data came from immunoSEQ multiplex PCR; TCRdb stores just in-frame clones and leaves some out. V and J calls and clone size are those listed in that table; D and trimming were worked out from the DNA. Here the sample spans 210,000 or so clones, 65% to 90% being singletons. The receptor's source is a man in his fifties or sixties with COVID-19, enrolled during active disease. Sequenced material: peripheral blood. This chain uses TRBV28 with TRBJ2-7; tentatively, D is TRBD2 (6 bases). The CDR3, as DNA: TGTGCCAGCAGTTTGCACGGGGGTATCTACGAGCAGTACTTC. Translation gives CASSLHGGIYEQYF.